One and the same sample provided the 2 T cell receptor beta chains below, sequenced in a study of molecular identifiers for immune sequencing clone quantification. From the PCR reads, TCRdb called clonotypes with MiXCR, one entry per CDR3 protein. The data show under 600,000 distinct CDR3 sequences, 20% to 25% seen once. The sample consisted of naive CD8+ T cells from blood, with Jurkat cell RNA spiked in. The subset is: FACS-sorted CD8+CD4-CCR7+CD45RA+ naive T cells. These receptors came from a human donor in good health. Some libraries in this study had Jurkat cell RNA spiked in.

The chain couples TRBV11-2 to TRBJ2-7; 7 bases map to TRBD1. Germline assignment: CDR1 SGHAT and CDR2 FQNNGV. The CDR3 has 13 amino acids. With V trimmed by 5 bases and J by 3 bases, 4 bases remained unmatched. The CDR3 protein is CASSESGGYEQYF. Written as DNA, the CDR3 is TGTGCCAGCAGCGAGTCAGGGGGCTACGAGCAGTACTTC.

Of note for this clonotype: A much more abundant neighbour one base away suggests this may be a read error. This rearrangement joins TRBV7-6 to TRBJ1-1, with TRBD1 as a possible D gene (5 bases). CDR3 size: 16 residues. CDR1 is SGHVS, CDR2 FNYEAQ, per germline. Trimming took off 5 bases at V and 1 base at J, with 17 bases between the two ends. DNA of the CDR3: TGTGCCAGCAGCCTTGGTACAGGAGGACCGAACACTGAAGCTTTCTTT. This gives the protein CASSLGTGGPNTEAFF.